This TCR beta chain was identified during a study of T-cell reconstitution after alpha-beta-depleted transplantation in children. A TCRbeta library incorporating unique molecular identifiers was prepared. TCRdb reprocessed the PCR reads with MiXCR, giving one entry per CDR3 protein. The sample has 200,000 to 250,000 distinct CDR3 sequences; approximately 9% are singletons. Between the trimmed V and J ends, which lost 2 bases and 9 bases, there was a span of 20 bases. Germline V CDR1 and CDR2: LGHDT, YNNKEL (reference sequence). The length of the CDR3 is 16 residues. In this sample, this clonotype turned up many times.

The chain links TRBV3-1 to TRBJ2-1; tentatively, D is TRBD2 (5 bases). The input for sequencing was PBMCs from the stem cell graft donor, taken from the stem cell graft. This receptor was obtained from a human donor who donated a stem cell graft to a child with acute lymphoblastic leukemia. The CDR3 DNA reads TGTGCCAGCAGCCAACACCAGGACTCTACAATGGCTGAGCAGTTCTTC. Translating it yields CASSQHQDSTMAEQFF.